This TCR beta chain was sequenced in a study of shared clonotypes between healthy human individuals. Only in-frame clones appear in the TCRdb table, and some are missing; sequencing was by immunoSEQ multiplex PCR. The repertoire includes 1.6 million or so clones, roughly 96% of them detected once, and approximately 1% sits in the top ten. CDR1 and CDR2 (germline): SGHDN, FVKESK. Trimming shortened V by 3 bases and J by 8 bases, and 17 bases separated the two germline ends. The CDR3 contains 15 residues. The chain recombines TRBV14 with TRBJ2-1, with D maybe TRBD2 (6 bases). This TCR was sampled from a man aged 30 to 45 in good health. The sequenced material came from naive CD4+ T cells sorted from blood. Subset denoted: CD45RA+ positively selected. The chain's CDR3 is CASSHFKGRSDEQFF. The CDR3 DNA is TGTGCCAGCAGCCATTTTAAGGGGAGGTCGGATGAGCAGTTCTTC.